These T cell receptor beta chains were read from a single sample in a study of CD8 T cells in ankylosing spondylitis. A single record per CDR3 protein comes from TCRdb applying MiXCR to the 5' RACE reads. The sample comprises under 300,000 distinct CDR3 sequences, roughly 10% of which are singletons, and less than 8% rests with the top ten. Sequencing used blood, either unsorted or a sorted T cell fraction (not recorded which). The receptors originated from a male donor with ankylosing spondylitis or in good health (not recorded which). The CDR3 runs from the conserved cysteine through the conserved F or W. Fields, in order: V gene, clone size, J gene, D gene, CDR3 protein. D genes are given only for firm matches. Not every row has a clone size; where given, it reads once, few, many or a size class.

v_call: TRBV7-6
clone_size: many
j_call: TRBJ2-1
d_call: .
cdr3_aa: CASSPNYNEQFF

v_call: TRBV20-1
clone_size: many
j_call: TRBJ1-6
d_call: .
cdr3_aa: CSALPGTENSPLHF

v_call: TRBV5-3
clone_size: .
j_call: TRBJ2-2
d_call: .
cdr3_aa: CAMGPGLLSGELFF

v_call: TRBV20-1
clone_size: many
j_call: TRBJ1-1
d_call: TRBD1
cdr3_aa: CSATELQGAGAFF

v_call: TRBV28
clone_size: .
j_call: TRBJ2-7
d_call: .
cdr3_aa: CASRDADEIYEQYF

v_call: TRBV29-1
clone_size: .
j_call: TRBJ1-1
d_call: .
cdr3_aa: CSVEGGLNTEAFF

v_call: TRBV7-2
clone_size: many
j_call: TRBJ2-5
d_call: .
cdr3_aa: CASSLGGQSQETQYF

v_call: TRBV20-1
clone_size: .
j_call: TRBJ1-2
d_call: .
cdr3_aa: CSARDGFGDGYTF

v_call: TRBV7-8
clone_size: .
j_call: TRBJ2-5
d_call: .
cdr3_aa: CASSPRSGGLGETQYF

v_call: TRBV12-3/TRBV12-4
clone_size: many
j_call: TRBJ1-1
d_call: TRBD1
cdr3_aa: CASSYSGQGSAEAFF

v_call: TRBV15
clone_size: .
j_call: TRBJ2-4
d_call: .
cdr3_aa: CATSPPTGNIQYF

v_call: TRBV20-1
clone_size: many
j_call: TRBJ2-2
d_call: .
cdr3_aa: CSARVLSGELFF

v_call: TRBV9
clone_size: many
j_call: TRBJ2-1
d_call: .
cdr3_aa: CASSVSDGNEQFF

v_call: TRBV12-3/TRBV12-4
clone_size: many
j_call: TRBJ1-1
d_call: .
cdr3_aa: CATSRAFF

v_call: TRBV20-1
clone_size: many
j_call: TRBJ2-4
d_call: .
cdr3_aa: CSAVGAGWAKNIQYF

v_call: TRBV20-1
clone_size: .
j_call: TRBJ2-5
d_call: TRBD2
cdr3_aa: CSATLGLADLRAQETQYF

v_call: TRBV14
clone_size: few
j_call: TRBJ2-2
d_call: .
cdr3_aa: CASTRLANTGELFF

v_call: TRBV3-1
clone_size: .
j_call: TRBJ1-4
d_call: .
cdr3_aa: CASSQHAQSQLFF

v_call: TRBV20-1
clone_size: many
j_call: TRBJ2-2
d_call: TRBD2
cdr3_aa: CSARDQGSSGDTGELFF

v_call: TRBV10-3
clone_size: many
j_call: TRBJ2-3
d_call: .
cdr3_aa: CAIGERAKDTQYF

v_call: TRBV6-6
clone_size: .
j_call: TRBJ2-3
d_call: .
cdr3_aa: CASSYVGGDTQYF

v_call: TRBV29-1
clone_size: many
j_call: TRBJ2-1
d_call: .
cdr3_aa: CSVGGFYEQFF

v_call: TRBV12-3/TRBV12-4
clone_size: many
j_call: TRBJ2-7
d_call: TRBD2
cdr3_aa: CASSKTSGGTYEQYF

v_call: TRBV5-1
clone_size: many
j_call: TRBJ2-4
d_call: TRBD1
cdr3_aa: CASSFGTDRNIQYF

v_call: TRBV7-7
clone_size: many
j_call: TRBJ1-3
d_call: TRBD1
cdr3_aa: CASSQGDSGNTIYF

v_call: TRBV5-5
clone_size: many
j_call: TRBJ2-1
d_call: .
cdr3_aa: CASSFGSHEQFF

v_call: TRBV7-6
clone_size: .
j_call: TRBJ2-5
d_call: .
cdr3_aa: CASSFPGTYQETQYF

v_call: TRBV7-2
clone_size: many
j_call: TRBJ1-2
d_call: .
cdr3_aa: CASSSPGSNYGYTF

v_call: TRBV11-1
clone_size: .
j_call: TRBJ1-2
d_call: .
cdr3_aa: CASSSPTEGGYTF

v_call: TRBV9
clone_size: many
j_call: TRBJ2-1
d_call: .
cdr3_aa: CASSVAPNYEQFF

v_call: TRBV5-1
clone_size: .
j_call: TRBJ2-1
d_call: TRBD2
cdr3_aa: CASSFSGRRYNEQFF

v_call: TRBV5-5
clone_size: many
j_call: TRBJ2-7
d_call: TRBD1
cdr3_aa: CASSLERGLDYEQYF

v_call: TRBV20-1
clone_size: many
j_call: TRBJ2-1
d_call: TRBD1
cdr3_aa: CSARDQLPGQGNYNEQFF

v_call: TRBV4-1
clone_size: many
j_call: TRBJ1-1
d_call: TRBD1
cdr3_aa: CASSQPIDRATEAFF

v_call: TRBV20-1
clone_size: many
j_call: TRBJ2-3
d_call: TRBD2
cdr3_aa: CSARPPGGGLSDTQYF

v_call: TRBV7-3
clone_size: many
j_call: TRBJ2-1
d_call: TRBD2
cdr3_aa: CASSLASGVYNEQFF

v_call: TRBV4-1
clone_size: many
j_call: TRBJ1-2
d_call: .
cdr3_aa: CASKSGPGDGYTF

v_call: TRBV18
clone_size: .
j_call: TRBJ2-7
d_call: .
cdr3_aa: CASSPPGTAREQYF

v_call: TRBV27
clone_size: many
j_call: TRBJ2-5
d_call: .
cdr3_aa: CASSAQGGQETQYF

v_call: TRBV2
clone_size: .
j_call: TRBJ2-3
d_call: .
cdr3_aa: CASSEESLDTQYF

v_call: TRBV12-3/TRBV12-4
clone_size: .
j_call: TRBJ1-2
d_call: TRBD1
cdr3_aa: CASSLLLGTGVDGYTF

v_call: TRBV25-1
clone_size: many
j_call: TRBJ2-2
d_call: .
cdr3_aa: CASSPDGENTGELFF

v_call: TRBV5-1
clone_size: many
j_call: TRBJ2-3
d_call: .
cdr3_aa: CASSQDSSTDTQYF

v_call: TRBV29-1
clone_size: many
j_call: TRBJ2-2
d_call: TRBD2
cdr3_aa: CSVFLAGTIFTGELFF

v_call: TRBV5-1
clone_size: many
j_call: TRBJ2-5
d_call: .
cdr3_aa: CASSLFSGRKETQYF

v_call: TRBV7-8
clone_size: .
j_call: TRBJ2-1
d_call: .
cdr3_aa: CASSVRPSVSHNEQFF

v_call: TRBV25-1
clone_size: many
j_call: TRBJ2-1
d_call: TRBD2
cdr3_aa: CASSGGLSRGEFF

v_call: TRBV20-1
clone_size: many
j_call: TRBJ2-3
d_call: .
cdr3_aa: CSATTTATDTQYF

v_call: TRBV7-2
clone_size: many
j_call: TRBJ2-7
d_call: .
cdr3_aa: CASSFDRGWSYEQYF

v_call: TRBV12-3/TRBV12-4
clone_size: few
j_call: TRBJ1-1
d_call: .
cdr3_aa: CASSFRRLGGGVNTEAFF

v_call: TRBV27
clone_size: many
j_call: TRBJ1-6
d_call: TRBD1
cdr3_aa: CASSDRDRGYNSPLHF

v_call: TRBV20-1
clone_size: many
j_call: TRBJ2-5
d_call: .
cdr3_aa: CSASTDSGAGETQYF

v_call: TRBV12-3/TRBV12-4
clone_size: many
j_call: TRBJ2-7
d_call: .
cdr3_aa: CASSLAWQGGSSYEQYF

v_call: TRBV5-1
clone_size: many
j_call: TRBJ1-3
d_call: .
cdr3_aa: CASSFSPSGNTIYF